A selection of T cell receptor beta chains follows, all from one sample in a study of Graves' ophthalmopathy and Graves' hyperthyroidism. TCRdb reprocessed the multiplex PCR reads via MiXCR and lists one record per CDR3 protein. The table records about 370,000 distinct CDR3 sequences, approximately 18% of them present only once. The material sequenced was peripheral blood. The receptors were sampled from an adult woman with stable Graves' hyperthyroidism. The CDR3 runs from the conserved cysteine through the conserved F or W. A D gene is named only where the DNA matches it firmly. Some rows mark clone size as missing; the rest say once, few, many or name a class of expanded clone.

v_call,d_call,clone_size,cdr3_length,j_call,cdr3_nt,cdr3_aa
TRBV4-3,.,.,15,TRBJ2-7,TGCGCCAGCAGCCACGCATTGGGGCAGAACTACGAGCAGTACTTC,CASSHALGQNYEQYF
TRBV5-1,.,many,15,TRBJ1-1,TGCGCCAGCAGCCGGGGCCCCAGAGTGGACACTGAAGCTTTCTTT,CASSRGPRVDTEAFF
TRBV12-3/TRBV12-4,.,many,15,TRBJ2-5,TGTGCCAGCAGTTTCGGCGGTTTGGGGGCAGGGACCCAGTACTTC,CASSFGGLGAGTQYF
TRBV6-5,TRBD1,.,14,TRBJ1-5,TGTGCCAGCAGTTTCGACAGGGGGTTTCAGCCCCAGCATTTT,CASSFDRGFQPQHF
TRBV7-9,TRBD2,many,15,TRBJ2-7,TGTGCCAGCAACCCCCTCGGGAGGGCCGGCTACGAGCAGTACTTC,CASNPLGRAGYEQYF
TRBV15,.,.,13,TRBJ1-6,TGTGCCACCACGGGACTTTCGTCCTCACCCCTCCACTTT,CATTGLSSSPLHF
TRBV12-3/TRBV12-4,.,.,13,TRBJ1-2,TGTGCCAGCAGCCTACACAAAACGGGGGGCTACACCTTC,CASSLHKTGGYTF
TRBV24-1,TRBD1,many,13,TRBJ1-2,TGTGCCACCAGTACGGGACAGTCCTATGGCTACACCTTC,CATSTGQSYGYTF
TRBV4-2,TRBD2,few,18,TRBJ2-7,TGTGCCAGCAGCCAAGAGAGCCTAGCGGGAGGGCCCACATACGAGCAGTACTTC,CASSQESLAGGPTYEQYF
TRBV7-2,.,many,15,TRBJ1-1,TGTGCCAGCAGCACCATCCCGGGAGAAGGCACTGAAGCTTTCTTT,CASSTIPGEGTEAFF
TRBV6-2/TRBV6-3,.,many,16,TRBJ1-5,TGTGCCAGCACCCCGGCTCGGGACGGAGGCAATCAGCCCCAGCATTTT,CASTPARDGGNQPQHF
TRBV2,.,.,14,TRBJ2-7,TGTGCCAGCACTCAAGGGGAGAGGGGCGGCGAGCAGTACTTC,CASTQGERGGEQYF
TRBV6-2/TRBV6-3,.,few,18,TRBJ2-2,TGTGCCAGCAGTTACTCGAGGGGGGAGCCCGGGAGGTCCGGGGAGCTGTTTTTT,CASSYSRGEPGRSGELFF
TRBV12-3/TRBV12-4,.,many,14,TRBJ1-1,TGTGCCAGCAGTCTCGAGACGGGCGGCACTGAAGCTTTCTTT,CASSLETGGTEAFF
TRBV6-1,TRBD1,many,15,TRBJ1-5,TGTGCCAGCAGGCGAACAGGGGGCGCGGATCAGCCCCAGCATTTT,CASRRTGGADQPQHF
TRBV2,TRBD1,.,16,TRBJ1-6,TGTGCCAGCACCCAGGGGGACAGGGGATTTGGTTCACCCCTCCACTTT,CASTQGDRGFGSPLHF
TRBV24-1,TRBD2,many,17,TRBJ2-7,TGTGCCACAACAAATTGGAGGGAGGGAAACCGCGCCTACGAGCAGTACTTC,CATTNWREGNRAYEQYF
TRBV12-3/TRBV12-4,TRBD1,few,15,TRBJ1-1,TGTGCCAGCAGTCCAACTAACACAGGGGCCACTGAAGCTTTCTTT,CASSPTNTGATEAFF
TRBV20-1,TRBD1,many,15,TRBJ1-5,TGCAGTGCTAGGCTCCCGGGACAGGGGGCTTCGCCCCAGCATTTT,CSARLPGQGASPQHF
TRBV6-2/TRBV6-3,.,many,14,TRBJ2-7,TGTGCCAGCGAGTGGCAGGGGGAGGGATACGAGCAGTACTTC,CASEWQGEGYEQYF
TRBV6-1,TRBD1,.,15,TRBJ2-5,TGTGCCAGCACCGACAGGGGGGGGGGACAAGAGACCCAGTACTTC,CASTDRGGGQETQYF
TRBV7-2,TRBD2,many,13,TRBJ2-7,TGTGCCAGCAGCTTAGCGCCTAGCGGGAGGAAGGCCTTC,CASSLAPSGRKAF
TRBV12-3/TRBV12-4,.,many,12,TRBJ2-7,TGTGCCAGCACCCCAGGGGTGGGCGAGCAGTACTTC,CASTPGVGEQYF
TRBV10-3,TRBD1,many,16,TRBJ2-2,TGTGCCACCAAACCCCCGGGACAGCCCTACACCGGGGAGCTGTTTTTT,CATKPPGQPYTGELFF
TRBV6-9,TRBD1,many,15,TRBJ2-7,TGTGCCAGCAGTCGGACAGGGGGCGGTTTCTACGAGCAGTACTTC,CASSRTGGGFYEQYF
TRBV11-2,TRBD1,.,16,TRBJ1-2,TGTGCCAGCAGCTTCGGGACAGGGGCGATGTTACGTGGCTACACCTTC,CASSFGTGAMLRGYTF
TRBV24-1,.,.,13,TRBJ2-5,TGTGCCACCAGTGATTCACAAATGGAGACCCAGTACTTC,CATSDSQMETQYF
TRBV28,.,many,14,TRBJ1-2,TGTGCCAGCACCTTCCGGGGCCCCCTCTATGGCTACACCTTC,CASTFRGPLYGYTF
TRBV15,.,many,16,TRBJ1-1,TGTGCCACCAGCAGAGATCCCCAGGGGTGGAACACTGAAGCTTTCTTT,CATSRDPQGWNTEAFF
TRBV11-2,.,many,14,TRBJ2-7,TGTGCCAGCAGTTTAGGAGGACAGACGTACGAGCAGTACTTC,CASSLGGQTYEQYF
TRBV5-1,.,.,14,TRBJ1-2,TGCGCCAGCAGCTTGGTCGGGGGTCACTATGGCTACACCTTC,CASSLVGGHYGYTF
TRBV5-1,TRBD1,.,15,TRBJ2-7,TGCGCCAGCAGCATAACCCGGGACAGGTCCTACGAGCAGTACTTC,CASSITRDRSYEQYF
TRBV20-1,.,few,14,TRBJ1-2,TGCAGTGCTAGTCATGTGGTAGGGTTCTATGGCTACACCTTC,CSASHVVGFYGYTF
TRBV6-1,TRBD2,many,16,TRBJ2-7,TGTGCCAGCAGTGAGAGAACTAGCGGGAGCCCCTACGAGCAGTACTTC,CASSERTSGSPYEQYF
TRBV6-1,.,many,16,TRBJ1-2,TGTGCCAGCAGTGCCCAGACAACATTCGAAGCCTATGGCTACACCTTC,CASSAQTTFEAYGYTF
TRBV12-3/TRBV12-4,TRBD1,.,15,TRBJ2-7,TGTGCCAGCTCTCAGCAGGGGGAAATCTCCTACGAGCAGTACTTC,CASSQQGEISYEQYF
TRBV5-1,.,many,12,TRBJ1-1,TGCGCCAGCAGCCTTATCGGGATTGAAGCTTTCTTT,CASSLIGIEAFF
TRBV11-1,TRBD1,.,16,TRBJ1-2,TGTGCCAGCAGCTTGGACGGGACAGGGTCTAGCTATGGCTACACCTTC,CASSLDGTGSSYGYTF
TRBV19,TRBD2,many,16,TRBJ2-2,TGTGCCAGTAGTATGCTAGCGGGAGGTGACACCGGGGAGCTGTTTTTT,CASSMLAGGDTGELFF
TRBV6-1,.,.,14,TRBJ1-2,TGTGCCAGCAGGCGACGGGGACGGGGGGATGGCTACACCTTC,CASRRRGRGDGYTF
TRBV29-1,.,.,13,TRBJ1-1,TGCAGCGTTGAAGAGGGGCCGAACACTGAAGCTTTCTTT,CSVEEGPNTEAFF
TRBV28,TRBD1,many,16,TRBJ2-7,TGTGCCAGCAGTTATGCTGACAGGGGTCTCTCCTACGAGCAGTACTTC,CASSYADRGLSYEQYF
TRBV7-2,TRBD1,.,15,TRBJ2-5,TGTGCCAGCAGCCGCACTTGGACAGGGGGAGAGACCCAGTACTTC,CASSRTWTGGETQYF
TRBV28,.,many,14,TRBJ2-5,TGTGCCAGCAGAGGGGCCGGGATCGGAGAGACCCAGTACTTC,CASRGAGIGETQYF
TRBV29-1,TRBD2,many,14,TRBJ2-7,TGCAGCGTAGCCGGGACTAGCGCCTCCTACGAGCAGTACTTC,CSVAGTSASYEQYF
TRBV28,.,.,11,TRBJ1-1,TGTGCCAGCATAACCAACACTGAAGCTTTCTTT,CASITNTEAFF
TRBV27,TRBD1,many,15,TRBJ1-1,TGTGCCAGCAGCCCAAGACAGGGCCTGGCCCTAGAAGCTTTCTTT,CASSPRQGLALEAFF
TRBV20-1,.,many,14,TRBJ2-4,TGCAGTGCCCAAACGGACAGCTCCAAAAACATTCAGTACTTC,CSAQTDSSKNIQYF
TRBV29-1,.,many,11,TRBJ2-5,TGCAGCGCTGGACTAAAAGAGACCCAGTACTTC,CSAGLKETQYF
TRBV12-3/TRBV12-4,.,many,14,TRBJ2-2,TGTGCCAGCACCTTAGGAGGTGGAACCGGGGAGCTGTTTTTT,CASTLGGGTGELFF
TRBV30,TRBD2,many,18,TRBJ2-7,TGTGCCTGGAGTCTTAGTAACATCAGGGCGGGAGGCGGGAACGAGCAGTACTTC,CAWSLSNIRAGGGNEQYF
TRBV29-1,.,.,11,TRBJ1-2,TGCAGCGTTGAAGACGCCAAGGGCTACACCTTC,CSVEDAKGYTF
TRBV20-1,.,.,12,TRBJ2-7,TGCAGTGCTAGGGGGCCCTCGAGCGAGCAGTACTTC,CSARGPSSEQYF
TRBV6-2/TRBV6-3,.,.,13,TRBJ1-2,TGTGCCAGCAGTTACGATAGGGGAACAGGCTACACCTTC,CASSYDRGTGYTF
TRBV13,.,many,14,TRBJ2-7,TGTGCCAGCAGCTTAGAACCAGGGCGAAGCGAGCAGTACTTC,CASSLEPGRSEQYF
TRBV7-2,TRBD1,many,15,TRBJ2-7,TGTGCCAGCAGCCCAGATCAGGGGGCGAGATACGAGCAGTACTTC,CASSPDQGARYEQYF
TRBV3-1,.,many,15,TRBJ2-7,TGTGCCAGCAGCCCCGTCGGGTGGCGGGGAGACGAGCAGTACTTC,CASSPVGWRGDEQYF
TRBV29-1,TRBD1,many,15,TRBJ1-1,TGCAGCGTTGTCCTCCGGGACAGGACGAACACTGAAGCTTTCTTT,CSVVLRDRTNTEAFF
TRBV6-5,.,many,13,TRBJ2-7,TGTGCCAGCAGTTATCCAGGGATGTACGAGCAGTACTTC,CASSYPGMYEQYF
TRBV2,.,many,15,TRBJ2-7,TGTGCCAGCAGTGTTGTGGAGGGGGCCATACGCGAGCAGTACTTC,CASSVVEGAIREQYF